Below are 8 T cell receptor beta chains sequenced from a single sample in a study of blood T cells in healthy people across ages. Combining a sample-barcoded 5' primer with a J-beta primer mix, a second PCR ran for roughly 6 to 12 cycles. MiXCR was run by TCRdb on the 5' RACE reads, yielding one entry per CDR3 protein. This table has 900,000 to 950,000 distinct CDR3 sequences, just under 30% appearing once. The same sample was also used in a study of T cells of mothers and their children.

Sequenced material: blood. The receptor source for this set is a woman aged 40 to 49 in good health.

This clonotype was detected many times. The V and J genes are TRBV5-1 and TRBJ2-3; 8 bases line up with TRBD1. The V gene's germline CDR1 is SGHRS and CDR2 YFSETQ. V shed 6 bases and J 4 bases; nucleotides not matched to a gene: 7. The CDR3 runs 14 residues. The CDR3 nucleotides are TGCGCCAGCAATCCCATGACAGGGGCAGATACGCAGTATTTT. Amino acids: CASNPMTGADTQYF.

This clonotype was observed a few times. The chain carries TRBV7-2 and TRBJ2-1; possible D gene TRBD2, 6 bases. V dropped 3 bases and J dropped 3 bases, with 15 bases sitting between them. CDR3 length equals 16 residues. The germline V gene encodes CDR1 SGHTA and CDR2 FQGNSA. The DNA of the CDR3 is TGTGCCAGCAGCTTGGTGAGCTCTAGCGTCTACAATGAGCAGTTCTTC. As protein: CASSLVSSSVYNEQFF.

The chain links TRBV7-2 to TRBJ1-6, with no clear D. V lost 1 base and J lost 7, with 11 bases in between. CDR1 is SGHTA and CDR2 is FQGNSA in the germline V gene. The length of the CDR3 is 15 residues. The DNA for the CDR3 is TGTGCCAGCAGCTTAGGGCTCGGGGAAAATTCACCCCTCCACTTT. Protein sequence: CASSLGLGENSPLHF.

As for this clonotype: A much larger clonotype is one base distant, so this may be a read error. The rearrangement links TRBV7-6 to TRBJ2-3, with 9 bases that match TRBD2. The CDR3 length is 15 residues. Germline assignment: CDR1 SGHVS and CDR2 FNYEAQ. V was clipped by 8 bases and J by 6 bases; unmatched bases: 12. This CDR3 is CASGGGGLSSDTQYF. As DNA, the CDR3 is TGTGCCAGCGGCGGGGGGGGGCTCAGCAGTGATACGCAGTATTTT.

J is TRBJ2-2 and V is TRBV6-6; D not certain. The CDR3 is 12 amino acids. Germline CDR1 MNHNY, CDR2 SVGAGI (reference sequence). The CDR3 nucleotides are TGTGCTAGCCGACGGAGCACCGGGGAGCTGTTTTTT. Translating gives CASRRSTGELFF.

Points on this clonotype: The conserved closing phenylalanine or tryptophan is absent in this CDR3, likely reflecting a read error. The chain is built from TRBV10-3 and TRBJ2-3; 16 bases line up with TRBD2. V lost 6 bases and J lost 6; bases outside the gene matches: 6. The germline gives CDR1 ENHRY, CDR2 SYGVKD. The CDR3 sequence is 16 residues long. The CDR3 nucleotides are TGTGCCATCAGGGGGACTAGCGGGGGGGCAGCTGATACGCAGTATCTT. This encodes CAIRGTSGGAADTQYL.

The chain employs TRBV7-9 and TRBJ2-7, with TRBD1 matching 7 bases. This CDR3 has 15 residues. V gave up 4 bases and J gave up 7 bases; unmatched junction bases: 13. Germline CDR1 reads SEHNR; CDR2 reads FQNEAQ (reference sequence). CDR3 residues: CASSSPGTDNNEQYF. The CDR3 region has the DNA TGTGCCAGCAGCTCGCCCGGGACAGATAACAATGAGCAGTACTTC.

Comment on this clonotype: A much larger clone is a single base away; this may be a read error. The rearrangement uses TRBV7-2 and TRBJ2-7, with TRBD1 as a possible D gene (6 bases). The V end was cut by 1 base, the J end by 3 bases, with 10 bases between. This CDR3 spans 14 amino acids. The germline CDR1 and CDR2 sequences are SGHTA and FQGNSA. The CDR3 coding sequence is TGTACCAGCAGCTTAGGCTACAGGGACTACGAGCAGTACTTC. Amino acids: CTSSLGYRDYEQYF.